Listed here are 27 T cell receptor beta chains from one sample, sequenced in a study of shared clonotypes between healthy human individuals. Here immunoSEQ multiplex PCR was the method, and the copy in TCRdb shows in-frame clones only, minus some. The profile shows around 700,000 clones, 73% of them singletons. The sequencing sample was made of memory CD4+ T cells sorted from blood. Subset defined: CD45RA-negative fraction. Receptor source: a woman in her twenties or thirties in good health.

The CDR3 region has the DNA TGTGCCAGCAGCTTAGCGGGAGCCCCCGGGGATACGCAGTATTTT. Protein sequence: CASSLAGAPGDTQYF. The rearrangement links TRBV7-3 to TRBJ2-3; 7 nucleotides align to TRBD2. Germline V gene data show CDR1 as SGHTA and CDR2 as FQGTGA. This CDR3 contains 15 residues. Trimming cost V 2 bases and J 6 bases; bases outside gene matches: 8. The complete variable domain, with remaining parts taken from reference TRBV7-3 and TRBJ2-3, reads GAGVSQTPSNKVTEKGKYVELRCDPISGHTALYWYRQSLGQGPEFLIYFQGTGAADDSGLPNDRFFAVRPEGSVSTLKIQRTERGDSAVYLCASSLAGAPGDTQYFGPGTRLTVL.

The V call is TRBV18, the J call TRBJ1-2, with TRBD1 matching over 8 bases. The length of the CDR3 is 14 residues. Trimming removed 3 bases from V and 8 bases from J; junction bases left unmatched: 8. Germline V gives CDR1 KGHSH, CDR2 LQKENI. The CDR3 protein is CASSPDRGMQGYTF. The CDR3 bases are TGTGCCAGCTCACCTGACAGGGGAATGCAAGGCTACACCTTC.

The V call is TRBV29-1, the J call TRBJ1-4; 7 bases map to TRBD1. The V and J ends lost 1 base and 0 bases, in that order; junction bases with no gene match: 26. Germline-derived CDR1 and CDR2 are SQVTM and ANQGSEA. This CDR3 has 23 amino acids. CDR3 loop: CSVEAVVHVVVTRDSSTNEKLFF. The DNA of the CDR3 is TGCAGCGTTGAAGCCGTCGTCCATGTAGTCGTCACCAGGGACAGCTCAACTAATGAAAAACTGTTTTTT. The complete variable domain, with remaining parts taken from reference TRBV29-1 and TRBJ1-4, reads SAVISQKPSRDICQRGTSLTIQCQVDSQVTMMFWYRQQPGQSLTLIATANQGSEATYESGFVIDKFPISRPNLTFSTLTVSNMSPEDSSIYLCSVEAVVHVVVTRDSSTNEKLFFGSGTQLSVL.

In DNA, the CDR3 is TGTGCCAGCAGTTACTCGAAGGGGACAAGCACTGAAGCTTTCTTT. It specifies CASSYSKGTSTEAFF. The chain is built from TRBV6-6 and TRBJ1-1; weak D call: TRBD1 (6 bases). From germline, CDR1 is MNHNY and CDR2 SVGAGI (reference sequence). V lost 0 bases and J lost 4, with 12 bases in between. The CDR3 is made up of 15 amino acids.

On this clone itself: This may come from a read error, since a much larger clone is one base off. Distinct nucleotide sequences in the sample also encode this CDR3. In DNA, the CDR3 is TGTGCCAGCAGCTTGGCAGGGAGCTCCTACAATGAGCAGTTCTTC. Protein: CASSLAGSSYNEQFF. V and J are TRBV7-2 and TRBJ2-1; D may correspond to TRBD1 or TRBD2 (5 bases each). CDR3 size: 15 residues. Germline lookup yields CDR1 SGHTA and CDR2 FQGNSA. Trimming cost V 3 bases and J 0 bases, with 9 bases left between them. Full variable domain (remainder filled in from reference TRBV7-2 and TRBJ2-1): GAGVSQSPSNKVTEKGKDVELRCDPISGHTALYWYRQSLGQGLEFLIYFQGNSAPDKSGLPSDRFSAERTGGSVSTLTIQRTQQEDSAVYLCASSLAGSSYNEQFFGPGTRLTVL.

V gene TRBV19 combines with J gene TRBJ2-1, with D possibly matching TRBD2 (6 bases). Trimming removed 4 bases from V and 13 bases from J, with 20 bases in between. Germline loops: CDR1 LNHDA, CDR2 SQIVND (reference sequence). The CDR3 length is 14 residues. CDR3 nucleotides: TGTGCCAGTAGTACCCGGCGGGATTCCGAGGTCCAGTTCTTC. This encodes CASSTRRDSEVQFF.

CDR3 sequence: CASSLRQGGNEKLFF. CDR3 in DNA: TGTGCCAGCAGCCTAAGACAGGGGGGAAATGAAAAACTGTTTTTT. The chain combines TRBV2 with TRBJ1-4; TRBD1 agrees at 9 bases. The CDR3 runs to 15 residues. Germline CDR1 and CDR2: SNHLY and FYNNEI. J was trimmed by 5 bases and V by 6 bases; bases with no gene match: 7.

About this clone itself: Other DNA sequences within the sample encode an identical CDR3. The chain uses TRBV11-2 and TRBJ1-5; TRBD1 agrees at 9 bases. Germline V gives CDR1 SGHAT, CDR2 FQNNGV. CDR3 length: 15 residues. V lost 3 bases to trimming and J lost 2 bases; unmatched junction nucleotides: 2. CDR3 region: CASSLDRGGNQPQHF. The CDR3 DNA sequence: TGTGCCAGCAGCTTGGACAGGGGTGGCAATCAGCCCCAGCATTTT. Together with reference TRBV11-2 and TRBJ1-5, the CDR3 gives the full variable domain: EAGVAQSPRYKIIEKRQSVAFWCNPISGHATLYWYQQILGQGPKLLIQFQNNGVVDDSQLPKDRFSAERLKGVDSTLKIQPAKLEDSAVYLCASSLDRGGNQPQHFGDGTRLSIL.

The CDR3 here is CASSLVQGIHEQYF. For the CDR3, the DNA is TGCGCCAGCAGCTTGGTACAGGGGATTCACGAGCAGTACTTC. V gene TRBV5-1 combines with J gene TRBJ2-7, with TRBD1 matching over 7 bases. The CDR3 consists of 14 residues. CDR1 is SGHRS and CDR2 is YFSETQ in the germline V gene. J lost 5 bases, V lost 0 bases, and 5 bases had no gene match. Complete variable domain (other parts from reference TRBV5-1 and TRBJ2-7): KAGVTQTPRYLIKTRGQQVTLSCSPISGHRSVSWYQQTPGQGLQFLFEYFSETQRNKGNFPGRFSGRQFSNSRSEMNVSTLELGDSALYLCASSLVQGIHEQYFGPGTRLTVT.

J is TRBJ2-1 and V is TRBV29-1, with D perhaps given as TRBD1 or TRBD2 (5 bases each). The V end lost 8 bases, the J end lost 5 bases, and 10 bases lay between the germline ends. Germline V gives CDR1 SQVTM, CDR2 ANQGSEA. This CDR3 has 11 residues. CDR3 region: CSHGTNNEQFF. CDR3 DNA: TGCAGCCACGGGACGAACAATGAGCAGTTCTTC.

V and J are TRBV27 and TRBJ2-7; the D gene is possibly TRBD2 (6 bases). The CDR3 loop spans 15 amino acids. Trimming pared 2 bases from V and 5 bases from J, leaving 16 bases between. Germline CDR1 MNHEY, CDR2 SMNVEV (reference sequence). The CDR3 DNA sequence: TGTGCCAGCAGTTTACAAGCGGCGGGACGCAACGAGCAGTACTTC. Its translation: CASSLQAAGRNEQYF.

This chain uses TRBV28 with TRBJ2-7, with TRBD2 identical over 12 bases. V lost 1 base, J lost 6 bases, and 13 bases stayed unmatched. This CDR3 region has 18 residues. The germline V gene encodes CDR1 MDHEN and CDR2 SYDVKM. This chain's CDR3 is CASSLSASGRAARGEQYF. CDR3 coding DNA: TGTGCCAGCAGTTTATCGGCTAGCGGGAGGGCCGCAAGGGGCGAGCAGTACTTC.

The chain employs TRBV4-1 and TRBJ1-3, with D hard to call. The CDR3 spans 15 residues. CDR1 and CDR2 (germline): MGHRA, YSYEKL. V shed 0 bases and J shed 0 bases, with 6 bases lying between them. The CDR3 loop reads CASSQEESSGNTIYF. In nucleotides, the CDR3 is TGCGCCAGCAGCCAAGAGGAAAGCTCTGGAAACACCATATATTTT.

This rearrangement joins TRBV4-1 to TRBJ2-1; D assignment may be TRBD1 or TRBD2 (5 bases each). Germline V gene sequence: CDR1 MGHRA, CDR2 YSYEKL. V lost 5 bases to trimming and J lost 10 bases, with 12 bases between them. The CDR3 is made up of 12 amino acids. CDR3 region: CASSLAWDEQFF. The CDR3 bases are TGCGCCAGCAGCTTAGCTTGGGACGAGCAGTTCTTC.

The chain joins TRBV5-1 to TRBJ2-1; 9 bases align to TRBD2. This CDR3 comprises 16 residues. Germline lookup yields CDR1 SGHRS and CDR2 YFSETQ. V trimming: 4 bases; J trimming: 8 bases; junction bases outside the gene matches: 13. CDR3 nucleotides: TGCGCCAGCAGCCCCCAGGGACTAGCTGTAGGGGATGAGCAGTTCTTC. This translates into CASSPQGLAVGDEQFF.

The V call is TRBV13, the J call TRBJ2-7, with 7 bases identical to TRBD2. The length of the CDR3 is 15 residues. Germline values: CDR1 PRHDT, CDR2 FYEKMQ (reference sequence). After removal of 4 bases from V and 9 bases from J, the junction contained 15 bases not matched to a gene. The CDR3 nucleotides are TGTGCCAGCAGCTCCACCCCGGGACTAATTGACCGGCAGTACTTC. This translates into CASSSTPGLIDRQYF.

This clone was counted a single time. V gene TRBV28 combines with J gene TRBJ2-4; 9 nucleotides align to TRBD1. The CDR3 is made up of 14 amino acids. Germline assignment: CDR1 MDHEN and CDR2 SYDVKM. V lost 8 bases and J lost 6; bases outside the gene matches: 8. The chain's CDR3 is CASRGQGGGNIQYF. The CDR3 coding sequence is TGTGCCAGCCGGGGACAGGGAGGCGGAAACATTCAGTACTTC.

In this sample, this clone turned up a few times. V gene TRBV2 combines with J gene TRBJ2-7, with TRBD2 matching over 9 bases. Germline CDR1 reads SNHLY; CDR2 reads FYNNEI. V was pared by 2 bases and J by 5 bases, with 7 bases of the junction left unmatched. The CDR3 is 15 amino acids. The CDR3 spells CASSERLAGLHEQYF. CDR3 coding DNA: TGTGCCAGCAGTGAAAGGCTAGCGGGACTCCACGAGCAGTACTTC. Drawing the rest from reference TRBV2 and TRBJ2-7, the complete variable domain is EPEVTQTPSHQVTQMGQEVILRCVPISNHLYFYWYRQILGQKVEFLVSFYNNEISEKSEIFDDQFSVERPDGSNFTLKIRSTKLEDSAMYFCASSERLAGLHEQYFGPGTRLTVT.

V is TRBV5-4 and J is TRBJ2-1; the D is unclear. Germline V gives CDR1 SGHNT, CDR2 YYREEE (reference sequence). Deletions cut 5 bases from V and 6 bases from J, with 15 bases between. The CDR3 runs to 14 residues. CDR3 sequence: CASRGRVASNEQFF. CDR3 bases: TGTGCCAGCAGGGGAAGGGTGGCTAGCAATGAGCAGTTCTTC.

CDR3 sequence: CATQGSYEQYF. The CDR3 DNA is TGTGCCACCCAGGGTAGCTACGAGCAGTACTTC. The chain couples TRBV6-1 to TRBJ2-7, with D perhaps TRBD1 (5 bases). CDR3 size: 11 residues. V was pared by 10 bases and J by 3 bases, with 10 bases between. The V gene's germline CDR1 is MNHNS and CDR2 SASEGT.

This sequence joins TRBV27 and TRBJ1-1, with 10 bases matching TRBD1. The V and J ends lost 6 bases and 6 bases, in that order; junction bases with no gene match: 10. Germline CDR1 is MNHEY and CDR2 is SMNVEV (reference sequence). The CDR3 consists of 15 residues. The CDR3 spells CASRDRGQGYAEAFF. In DNA form, the CDR3 reads TGTGCCAGCAGAGACAGGGGGCAAGGGTACGCTGAAGCTTTCTTT.

The V gene is TRBV5-4, the J gene TRBJ2-3; D not resolved. The CDR3 runs to 14 residues. V was pared by 1 base and J by 3 bases, with 9 bases between. Looked up from germline, CDR1 is SGHNT and CDR2 is YYREEE (reference sequence). The CDR3 sequence: CASSLRPRTDTQYF. The CDR3, as DNA: TGTGCCAGCAGCTTGCGCCCACGTACAGATACGCAGTATTTT. Full variable domain (outside the CDR3, taken from reference TRBV5-4 and TRBJ2-3): ETGVTQSPTHLIKTRGQQVTLRCSSQSGHNTVSWYQQALGQGPQFIFQYYREEENGRGNFPPRFSGLQFPNYSSELNVNALELDDSALYLCASSLRPRTDTQYFGPGTRLTVL.

Only a few counts were recorded for this clone. This chain connects TRBV27 to TRBJ2-7, with 11 bases lining up with TRBD2. Germline CDR1 reads MNHEY; CDR2 reads SMNVEV (reference sequence). J lost 1 base, V lost 7 bases, and 6 bases had no gene match. The CDR3 has 15 residues. The DNA for the CDR3 is TGTGCCAGCAAGAAGACTAGCGGGAAATCCTACGAGCAGTACTTC. Amino acids: CASKKTSGKSYEQYF.

The J gene is TRBJ2-2, the V gene TRBV14; a possible D gene is TRBD1 (5 bases). This CDR3 spans 14 amino acids. Trimming removed 1 base at V and 5 bases at J, with 8 bases between. The V gene's germline CDR1 is SGHDN and CDR2 FVKESK. CDR3 nucleotides: TGTGCCAGCAGCCAAGCAGGGTGGACCGGGGAGCTGTTTTTT. Translated: CASSQAGWTGELFF.

This chain connects TRBV7-5 to TRBJ1-3. TRBV7-5 is a documented pseudogene. The CDR3 has 14 residues. This CDR3 reads CVRSFGRSGNTIYF. The CDR3 DNA follows: TGTGTCAGAAGCTTTGGACGCTCTGGAAACACCATATATTTT.

The table lists this clone with a few counts. The genes are TRBV30 and TRBJ2-4, with a weak D call TRBD2 (5 bases). Looked up from germline, CDR1 is GTSNPN and CDR2 is SVGIG (reference sequence). The V end lost 3 bases, the J end lost 8 bases, and 11 bases lay between the germline ends. This CDR3 has 12 residues. DNA of the CDR3: TGTGCCTGGAGGCCCTCTAGCTACATTCAGTACTTC. Translated, it gives CAWRPSSYIQYF. Supplemented by reference TRBV30 and TRBJ2-4, the full variable domain reads SQTIHQWPATLVQPVGSPLSLECTVEGTSNPNLYWYRQAAGRGLQLLFYSVGIGQISSEVPQNLSASRPQDRQFILSSKKLLLSDSGFYLCAWRPSSYIQYFGAGTRLSVL.

The chain combines TRBV7-9 with TRBJ2-1; TRBD1 aligns across 7 bases. In germline, CDR1 is SEHNR, CDR2 FQNEAQ (reference sequence). V dropped 5 bases and J dropped 3; count of bases not matched to a gene: 10. There are 16 residues in the CDR3. CDR3 nucleotides: TGTGCCAGCAGCCCAAAAGGGACAGCGGACTACAATGAGCAGTTCTTC. It yields the protein CASSPKGTADYNEQFF.